This is a list of T cell receptor beta chains from one sample in a study of cytomegalovirus exposure and HLA in healthy donors. Clones were read by immunoSEQ multiplex PCR, and TCRdb kept only the in-frame ones, dropping some. The data contain some 170,000 clones, roughly 85% of them singletons. The sample comprised PBMCs. All receptors derive from a man between 40 and 49 years old in good health and CMV-seropositive. Both conserved end residues are part of each CDR3. A D gene is named only where the DNA matches it firmly. Clone size is not always given. Where it is, it says once, few, many or a class for expanded clones.

clone_size d_call j_call v_call cdr3_aa cdr3_nt
. TRBD1 TRBJ2-3 TRBV15 CATSRDLTGIQDTQYF TGTGCCACCAGCAGAGATTTGACAGGGATTCAGGATACGCAGTATTTT
. . TRBJ2-5 TRBV7-8 CASSARRGSETQYF TGTGCCAGCAGCGCTCGGAGGGGCTCAGAGACCCAGTACTTC
. . TRBJ1-2 TRBV27 CASSLSGGSLRSYGYTF TGTGCCAGCAGTTTATCAGGGGGATCCTTAAGGAGCTATGGCTACACCTTC
. TRBD2 TRBJ2-3 TRBV5-1 CASSWRGADTQYF TGCGCCAGCAGCTGGCGGGGGGCAGATACGCAGTATTTT
once . TRBJ1-2 TRBV5-4 CASSLDSNYGYTF TGTGCCAGCAGCTTGGACAGTAACTATGGCTACACCTTC
. . TRBJ2-1 TRBV19 CASRAGTTGGEQFF TGTGCCAGTAGGGCAGGAACCACCGGGGGTGAGCAGTTCTTC
. TRBD2 TRBJ2-1 TRBV6-1 CASSSPGLAQFF TGTGCCAGCAGTTCCCCGGGACTAGCACAGTTCTTC
. TRBD2 TRBJ2-7 TRBV7-9 CASSLEGRGDYEQYF TGTGCCAGCAGCTTAGAGGGACGGGGGGACTACGAGCAGTACTTC
. TRBD1 TRBJ1-1 TRBV7-8 CASSSDRGRTEAFF TGTGCCAGCAGCTCGGACAGGGGGCGAACTGAAGCTTTCTTT
. TRBD1 TRBJ2-2 TRBV5-4 CASSLDRGDTGELFF TGTGCCAGCAGCCTGGACAGGGGGGACACCGGGGAGCTGTTTTTT
. TRBD1 TRBJ2-2 TRBV18 CASSRGTANTGELFF TGTGCCAGCTCAAGGGGGACAGCGAACACCGGGGAGCTGTTTTTT
few . TRBJ2-3 TRBV28 CASRGATTSGDTQYF TGTGCCAGCAGAGGGGCTACTACGTCTGGGGATACGCAGTATTTT
. . TRBJ2-7 TRBV2 CASTRAQGSSYEQYF TGTGCCAGCACCCGAGCGCAGGGGTCCTCCTACGAGCAGTACTTC
. TRBD1 TRBJ1-5 TRBV2 CASSGTGGAEFAPQHF TGTGCCAGCAGTGGGACAGGGGGCGCAGAGTTCGCGCCCCAGCATTTT
. . TRBJ2-1 TRBV28 CASSGGQGSYNEQFF TGTGCCAGCAGTGGAGGGCAGGGCTCCTACAATGAGCAGTTCTTC
. . TRBJ1-1 TRBV5-1 CASSSQANTEAFF TGCGCCAGCAGCTCGCAGGCGAACACTGAAGCTTTCTTT
. . TRBJ2-7 TRBV4-1 CASSMRTAEQYF TGCGCCAGCAGTATGAGGACAGCTGAGCAGTACTTC
. . TRBJ2-2 TRBV11-2 CASSLVRRTELFF TGTGCCAGCAGCTTAGTGAGGCGAACGGAGCTGTTTTTT
few . TRBJ2-1 TRBV5-1 CASSLGTSRNNEQFF TGCGCCAGCAGCTTGGGAACTAGCAGGAATAATGAGCAGTTCTTC
few . TRBJ2-3 TRBV9 CASSLRGTDTQYF TGTGCCAGCAGCCTTCGGGGCACAGATACGCAGTATTTT
. TRBD1 TRBJ1-1 TRBV28 CASSFLGDRGRWTEAFF TGTGCCAGCAGTTTTTTGGGGGACAGGGGGCGGTGGACTGAAGCTTTCTTT
. TRBD2 TRBJ2-7 TRBV27 CASSPRLAAVSYEQYF TGTGCCAGCAGTCCCCGACTAGCGGCCGTATCCTACGAGCAGTACTTC
. TRBD1 TRBJ1-6 TRBV2 CASRRDRVNSPLHF TGTGCCAGCAGAAGGGACAGGGTTAATTCACCCCTCCACTTT
. TRBD1 TRBJ2-5 TRBV5-1 CASRAQGAQETQYF TGCGCCAGCAGGGCACAGGGGGCTCAAGAGACCCAGTACTTC
. . TRBJ2-5 TRBV29-1 CSVDTQTSGTQYF TGCAGCGTTGACACACAGACATCAGGGACCCAGTACTTC
. . TRBJ1-5 TRBV29-1 CSVVAGLGNQPQHF TGCAGCGTTGTAGCAGGGTTAGGCAATCAGCCCCAGCATTTT
few TRBD2 TRBJ2-3 TRBV14 CASSQLAGGTDTQYF TGTGCCAGCAGCCAACTAGCGGGAGGAACAGATACGCAGTATTTT
. . TRBJ2-5 TRBV7-7 CASSPTGPSTQYF TGTGCCAGCAGCCCAACTGGGCCGTCCACCCAGTACTTC
. . TRBJ2-2 TRBV6-5 CASSSGLYTGELFF TGTGCCAGCAGTTCGGGACTTTACACCGGGGAGCTGTTTTTT
. . TRBJ1-1 TRBV6-5 CASSWGRPLREAFF TGTGCCAGCAGTTGGGGCAGACCGCTCCGTGAAGCTTTCTTT
once TRBD1 TRBJ1-3 TRBV28 CASSSPTGAGNTIYF TGTGCCAGCAGCTCCCCGACAGGGGCTGGAAACACCATATATTTT
. . TRBJ2-5 TRBV4-1 CASSQDIEETQYF TGCGCCAGCAGCCAAGATATCGAAGAGACCCAGTACTTC
. . TRBJ2-2 TRBV5-1 CASSAVGNTGELFF TGCGCCAGCAGCGCGGTGGGGAACACCGGGGAGCTGTTTTTT
. . TRBJ2-3 TRBV29-1 CSIDESPTDTQYF TGCAGCATTGACGAGAGCCCCACAGATACGCAGTATTTT
once . TRBJ1-5 TRBV7-9 CASSLNHGHRNQPQHF TGTGCCAGCAGCTTGAACCACGGACACCGCAATCAGCCCCAGCATTTT
. TRBD2 TRBJ2-7 TRBV6-6 CASRGTSASYEQYF TGTGCCAGCAGGGGGACTAGCGCTAGCTACGAGCAGTACTTC
. . TRBJ2-7 TRBV2 CASSEDGGGYEQYF TGTGCCAGCAGTGAAGACGGTGGAGGGTACGAGCAGTACTTC
. TRBD2 TRBJ2-4 TRBV29-1 CSGGTSGSSQYF TGCAGCGGGGGGACTAGCGGGAGCAGTCAGTACTTC
. TRBD2 TRBJ2-5 TRBV7-9 CASSPRGGHGEETQYF TGTGCCAGCAGCCCCCGGGGAGGGCATGGGGAAGAGACCCAGTACTTC
. . TRBJ2-5 TRBV9 CASSVGGQPQETQYF TGTGCCAGCAGCGTAGGGGGACAACCTCAAGAGACCCAGTACTTC
. . TRBJ1-1 TRBV5-1 CASSLAGVTEAFF TGCGCCAGCAGCTTGGCGGGGGTTACTGAAGCTTTCTTT
. . TRBJ1-2 TRBV30 CAWSVQGRGYTF TGTGCCTGGAGTGTTCAGGGTAGGGGCTACACCTTC
. TRBD2 TRBJ2-1 TRBV5-1 CASTLSGSSNNEQFF TGCGCCAGCACTCTTAGCGGGAGCTCTAACAATGAGCAGTTCTTC
. . TRBJ1-1 TRBV5-6 CASSLFRGVDAFF TGTGCCAGCAGCTTGTTCAGGGGTGTTGACGCTTTCTTT
once . TRBJ2-5 TRBV5-1 CASSSARTAEETQYF TGCGCCAGCAGCTCGGCGCGGACAGCCGAAGAGACCCAGTACTTC
few TRBD1 TRBJ1-5 TRBV28 CASSLRGGASNQPQHF TGTGCCAGCAGTTTACGAGGGGGCGCGAGCAATCAGCCCCAGCATTTT
. TRBD2 TRBJ2-1 TRBV28 CASSFQTSGLYNEQFF TGTGCCAGCAGTTTCCAGACTAGCGGGCTATACAATGAGCAGTTCTTC
. . TRBJ2-3 TRBV7-9 CASSFGRSGDTQYF TGTGCCAGCAGCTTCGGGCGGTCGGGGGATACGCAGTATTTT
. TRBD2 TRBJ2-7 TRBV5-6 CASSPGGTSGIYEQYF TGTGCCAGCAGCCCGGGGGGGACTAGCGGAATCTACGAGCAGTACTTC
. TRBD1 TRBJ1-1 TRBV6-5 CASSYGTGGGNTEAFF TGTGCCAGCAGTTACGGGACAGGGGGCGGGAACACTGAAGCTTTCTTT
. . TRBJ2-7 TRBV5-1 CASSLDAVSYEQYF TGCGCCAGCAGCTTGGACGCGGTTTCCTACGAGCAGTACTTC
. . TRBJ2-1 TRBV7-3 CASSLAGAYNEQFF TGTGCCAGCAGCTTAGCAGGGGCCTACAATGAGCAGTTCTTC
. . TRBJ2-3 TRBV5-1 CASSLYSYTDTQYF TGCGCCAGCAGCTTGTACTCATACACAGATACGCAGTATTTT
. TRBD1 TRBJ1-1 TRBV5-1 CASREGQVNTEAFF TGCGCCAGCAGGGAAGGACAGGTGAACACTGAAGCTTTCTTT
. TRBD2 TRBJ2-5 TRBV6-1 CASSLSGSRETQYF TGTGCCAGCAGCCTTAGCGGGAGTCGCGAGACCCAGTACTTC
. TRBD1 TRBJ1-2 TRBV28 CASSYRTGAFYGYTF TGTGCCAGCAGTTACAGGACAGGGGCCTTCTATGGCTACACCTTC
. . TRBJ2-1 TRBV28 CASTFGPSDEQFF TGTGCCAGCACCTTTGGGCCTAGCGATGAGCAGTTCTTC
once . TRBJ2-3 TRBV27 CASSFLGRFTDTQYF TGTGCCAGCAGTTTTTTGGGCAGGTTCACAGATACGCAGTATTTT
. . TRBJ1-5 TRBV27 CASSLSQGNQPQHF TGTGCCAGCAGTTTATCCCAGGGGAATCAGCCCCAGCATTTT
. . TRBJ2-2 TRBV7-3 CASSLGVSGYTGELFF TGTGCCAGCAGCCTAGGGGTTAGCGGCTACACCGGGGAGCTGTTTTTT